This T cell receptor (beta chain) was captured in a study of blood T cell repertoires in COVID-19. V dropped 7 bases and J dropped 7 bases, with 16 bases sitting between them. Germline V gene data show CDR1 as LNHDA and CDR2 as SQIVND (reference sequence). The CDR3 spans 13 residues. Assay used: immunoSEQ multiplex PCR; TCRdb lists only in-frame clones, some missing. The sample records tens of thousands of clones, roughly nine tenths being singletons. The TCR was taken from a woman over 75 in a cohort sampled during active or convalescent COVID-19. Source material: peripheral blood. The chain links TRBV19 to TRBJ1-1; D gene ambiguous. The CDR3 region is CASTTVGGSEAFF. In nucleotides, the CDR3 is TGTGCCAGTACCACCGTGGGAGGCAGTGAAGCTTTCTTT.